This TCR beta chain was observed in a study of T cell repertoires in cytomegalovirus infection. TCRdb itself ran the reads through MiXCR, one entry per CDR3 protein. The data show around 270,000 distinct CDR3 sequences, with roughly 10% seen just once and about 15% held by the top ten. This clonotype was found a few times. The CDR3 has 15 residues. V lost 3 bases and J 4 bases, leaving 15 bases between the germline ends. This chain uses TRBV12-3 or TRBV12-4 with TRBJ1-1, with a tentative D call TRBD1 (5 bases). The sequence came from a human donor in good health (CMV status not recorded). Some clones in this sample may be carry-over from other donors' samples. The sample comprised PBMCs. DNA for the CDR3: TGTGCCAGCAGTTTGGGCAGGGCTGGTATCACTGAAGCTTTCTTT. It encodes CASSLGRAGITEAFF.